One sample yielded the 10 T cell receptor beta chains listed below, sequenced in a study of spatial heterogeneity in lung cancer. This sample's time point: blood at routine non-recurrence follow-up after resection. The authors sequenced whole RNA from tumor, nontumor lung or frozen PBMC without sorting. Using its own MiXCR run on the 5' RACE reads, TCRdb lists one record per CDR3 protein. The repertoire includes some 120,000 distinct CDR3 sequences, over 9% of them detected once, and around 16% sits in the top ten. The starting material was PBMCs, obtained at follow-up. Receptors originate from a male donor with early-stage non-small cell lung cancer.

The chain employs TRBV10-3 and TRBJ2-1; 14 bases are shared with TRBD2. The V gene end was trimmed by 6 bases and the J gene end by 5 bases; junction bases not matched to a gene: 12. The CDR3 sequence is 18 residues long. From germline, CDR1 is ENHRY and CDR2 SYGVKD. CDR3 residues: CAIRRHGTSGGEDNEQFF. CDR3 in DNA: TGTGCCATCAGGAGGCACGGGACTAGCGGGGGAGAAGACAATGAGCAGTTCTTC.

The CDR3 loop is CASSLQSGGSSNQPQHF. The DNA for the CDR3 is TGTGCCAGCAGTTTACAGTCCGGAGGCAGCAGCAATCAGCCCCAGCATTTT. The chain carries TRBV12-3 or TRBV12-4 and TRBJ1-5, with D hard to call. The length of the CDR3 is 17 residues. The germline V and J ends were trimmed by 2 bases and 1 base, with 15 bases remaining between them.

The rearrangement uses TRBV6-1 and TRBJ2-2; no clear D gene. The CDR3 consists of 14 residues. Germline CDR1 MNHNS, CDR2 SASEGT. Trimming removed 7 bases at V and 0 bases at J, with 9 bases between. CDR3 region: CASKRFANTGELFF. The DNA of the CDR3 is TGTGCCAGCAAGAGGTTTGCGAACACCGGGGAGCTGTTTTTT.

The chain joins TRBV7-2 to TRBJ2-1; 8 bases are a match to TRBD2. V shed 5 bases, J shed 6 bases, and the junction held 6 bases outside the gene matches. The CDR3 spans 14 residues. The germline V gene has CDR1 SGHTA and CDR2 FQGNSA. The CDR3 here is CASSPGRAANEQFF. The CDR3 DNA is TGTGCCAGCAGCCCCGGGAGGGCGGCCAATGAGCAGTTCTTC.

The chain is built from TRBV11-2 and TRBJ1-6; D not certain. The CDR3 runs 13 residues. Trimming cost V 0 bases and J 7 bases, with 4 bases left between them. Germline CDR1 reads SGHAT; CDR2 reads FQNNGV. In nucleotides, the CDR3 is TGTGCCAGCAGCTTAGATCTCAATTCACCCCTCCACTTT. Amino acid sequence: CASSLDLNSPLHF.

This rearrangement joins TRBV6-2 or TRBV6-3 to TRBJ2-5; 7 positions match TRBD2. The V gene's germline CDR1 is MNHEY and CDR2 SVGEGT. V gave up 4 bases and J gave up 5 bases; unmatched junction bases: 7. This CDR3 contains 14 residues. CDR3 protein: CASSSASGYETQYF. Written as DNA, the CDR3 is TGTGCCAGCAGTTCGGCTAGCGGCTATGAGACCCAGTACTTC.

This clonotype was detected many times. V and J are TRBV9 and TRBJ2-7, with 7 bases fitting TRBD1. Germline V gene lookup returns CDR1 SGDLS and CDR2 YYNGEE. J gave up 2 bases and V 2 bases, and 7 bases lay outside the gene matches. CDR3 length: 15 residues. CDR3 residues: CASSVSVDRAYEQYF. CDR3 DNA: TGTGCCAGCAGCGTCAGTGTCGACAGGGCCTACGAGCAGTACTTC.

This clonotype was recorded at least ten times. This rearrangement joins TRBV10-3 to TRBJ2-1; 8 nucleotides line up with TRBD1. With 8 bases clipped from V and 4 bases from J, the junction kept 13 bases outside the gene matches. From germline, CDR1 is ENHRY and CDR2 SYGVKD. The CDR3 runs 16 residues. The CDR3 region has the DNA TGTGCCATCGGACAGGGAGTCGATGGCGGATACAATGAGCAGTTCTTC. This encodes CAIGQGVDGGYNEQFF.

The chain joins TRBV10-3 to TRBJ1-6, with D possibly matching TRBD1 (6 bases). Germline V gene sequence: CDR1 ENHRY, CDR2 SYGVKD. Trimming left V 6 bases short and J 2 bases short, with 14 bases between. The CDR3 is 16 amino acids. CDR3 DNA: TGTGCCATCAGCCCCGTAGAGGGGGCCTATAATTCACCCCTCCACTTT. Translated: CAISPVEGAYNSPLHF.

This sequence joins TRBV28 and TRBJ1-1; no clear D. CDR3 length: 13 amino acids. V lost 10 bases, J lost 0 bases, and 12 bases lay in between. Per the germline V gene, CDR1 is MDHEN and CDR2 is SYDVKM. The CDR3: CATVNPMNTEAFF. As DNA, the CDR3 is TGTGCCACTGTGAACCCGATGAACACTGAAGCTTTCTTT. The full variable domain, its missing parts supplied by reference TRBV28 and TRBJ1-1, is DVKVTQSSRYLVKRTGEKVFLECVQDMDHENMFWYRQDPGLGLRLIYFSYDVKMKEKGDIPEGYSVSREKKERFSLILESASTNQTSMYLCATVNPMNTEAFFGQGTRLTVV.